This entry concerns a single T cell receptor (beta chain). Many counts were recorded for this clonotype. The antigen it recognizes is unknown. Per-base quality was not reported, and no clone a single base away is much larger than it. This specimen belongs to a study of breast tumors, draining lymph nodes, adjacent tissues (TCRdb year 2016). With regard to the full study: The study compared TCR beta repertoires across tumor, adjacent nontumor tissue and axillary lymph nodes from breast cancer patients. The study aimed to assess the relationships and possible T-cell exchange between tumor, surrounding tissue and draining lymph node repertoires in human breast cancer.

The axillary draining lymph nodes of breast cancer patients were the source of the lymph node samples. Beyond this particular receptor, the publication reports: Tumor T-cell repertoires showed less diversity than lymph node repertoires and more diversity than nontumor tissue repertoires, and tumor T-cell repertoires showed preferential V and J gene usage. A scenario in which most tumor T cells derive from the lymph node and then expand within tumor tissue was judged to be consistent with the data. Tumor and nontumor tissue repertoires were found to be significantly more similar in luminal-like than in basal-like breast cancer. The conclusion that tumor T cells originate in lymph nodes was presented as consistent with a hypothesis rather than as directly demonstrated.

CDR1 SGHRS and CDR2 YFSETQ are derived from the germline V gene. Unmatched junction bases come to 8, with V trimmed by 0 bases and J by 6 bases. The CDR3, cysteine through phenylalanine, is 15 amino acids long. Just CDR3 DNA is preserved here, 45 bases in frame from base 1. Sequencing was carried out with an Illumina HiSeq 2000. TCR beta chain libraries were generated by multiplex PCR amplification. High-throughput sequencing was used to analyze the amplified TCR beta chain products. The public reads were reanalyzed by TCRdb: fastp trimming at Q25, MiXCR alignment, in-frame beta chains only. Merged by CDR3 protein, the rows form single entries marked with the most common genes and DNA. Present in this sample are some 120,000 distinct CDR3 sequences, 21% of which were seen just once. The ten most abundant clones make up 2.2% of the sample.

The TCR comes from a female donor with breast cancer. Some clones in this sample may be carry-over from other donors' samples. Input material: axillary lymph node tissue. The sequence joins TRBV5-1 to TRBJ2-7; the central 8 bases match TRBD2. This receptor has the CDR3 CASSLAVAGTSEQYF. The nucleotide sequence reads as follows: TGCGCCAGCAGCTTGGCCGTAGCGGGAACCTCCGAGCAGTACTTC.